The next 15 T cell receptor beta chains were all read from a single sample in a study of T cells after yellow fever vaccination. Using its own MiXCR run on the 5' RACE reads, TCRdb lists one record per CDR3 protein. This sample yields about 300,000 distinct CDR3 sequences, of which approximately 8% are seen a single time; over 3% belongs to the top ten. Sequences were derived from CD4+ T cells sorted from PBMCs, sampled 5 days after the yellow fever booster vaccination. The receptor source for this set is a man younger than 30 who received the YFV17D yellow fever vaccine.

This clonotype turned up a few times. The chain links TRBV4-2 to TRBJ1-5; D unclear. V lost 2 bases, J lost 6 bases, and 11 bases lay in between. The germline CDR1 and CDR2 sequences are LGHNA and YNFKEQ. The CDR3 is 14 residues long. This CDR3 reads CASSQPDGSQPQHF. The DNA for the CDR3 is TGTGCCAGCAGCCAACCGGACGGGAGTCAGCCCCAGCATTTT.

This clonotype was counted once. The chain is built from TRBV4-3 and TRBJ2-2; no clear D. Germline values: CDR1 LGHNA, CDR2 YSLEER. Trimming removed 1 base from V and 0 bases from J, with 12 bases in between. The CDR3 is made up of 17 amino acids. CDR3: CASSQGPSGTNTGELFF. The CDR3 bases are TGCGCCAGCAGCCAAGGTCCGTCGGGCACGAACACCGGGGAGCTGTTTTTT.

This chain joins TRBV28 and TRBJ2-4; D might be TRBD1 (5 bases). Trimming removed 3 bases from V and 5 bases from J, with 14 bases in between. Looked up from germline, CDR1 is MDHEN and CDR2 is SYDVKM. This CDR3 spans 15 amino acids. The CDR3 nucleotides read TGTGCCAGCAGTTTTGGATTGGGGCAGCAAAACATTCAGTACTTC. Its translation is CASSFGLGQQNIQYF.

This clonotype came up a few times. The V gene is TRBV24-1, the J gene TRBJ2-3; TRBD1 or TRBD2 may be the D gene (5 bases each). The CDR3 is made up of 14 amino acids. CDR1 is KGHDR and CDR2 is SFDVKD in the germline V gene. Trimming pared 5 bases from V and 2 bases from J, leaving 10 bases between. DNA of the CDR3: TGTGCCACCAGTGCGGGACGGTACACAGATACGCAGTATTTT. Translated: CATSAGRYTDTQYF.

The V and J genes are TRBV11-2 and TRBJ2-1; D may be TRBD1 or TRBD2 (6 bases each). V dropped 4 bases and J dropped 12 bases, with 19 bases sitting between them. The CDR3 totals 14 residues. Germline CDR1 and CDR2: SGHAT and FQNNGV. CDR3 DNA sequence: TGTGCCAGCAGCTCTCCTCGGGGGCCGAGGGGGCAGTTCTTC. Protein sequence: CASSSPRGPRGQFF. The entire variable domain, with the rest obtained from reference TRBV11-2 and TRBJ2-1, is as follows: EAGVAQSPRYKIIEKRQSVAFWCNPISGHATLYWYQQILGQGPKLLIQFQNNGVVDDSQLPKDRFSAERLKGVDSTLKIQPAKLEDSAVYLCASSSPRGPRGQFFGPGTRLTVL.

This clonotype showed up just a few times. The chain is built from TRBV20-1 and TRBJ2-5, with 8 bases that match TRBD2. V was clipped by 0 bases and J by 0 bases; unmatched bases: 3. This CDR3 has 15 amino acids. The germline V gene encodes CDR1 DFQATT and CDR2 SNEGSKA (reference sequence). The CDR3, as DNA: TGCAGTGCTAGAGAGATAGCGGGGAACCAAGAGACCCAGTACTTC. This encodes CSAREIAGNQETQYF.

This clonotype was seen a few times. This chain connects TRBV4-1 to TRBJ2-2; 10 positions agree with TRBD2. The V gene's germline CDR1 is MGHRA and CDR2 YSYEKL. The CDR3 has 18 amino acids. V was clipped by 4 bases and J by 5 bases; unmatched bases: 13. In DNA form, the CDR3 reads TGCGCCAGCAGCCGAAGCGACCTAGCGGGGGTTGGAACCGGGGAGCTGTTTTTT. Encoded protein: CASSRSDLAGVGTGELFF.

This clonotype was counted between two and nine times. The rearrangement joins TRBV4-3 to TRBJ2-1; TRBD1 agrees at 9 bases. This CDR3 comprises 15 residues. From germline, CDR1 is LGHNA and CDR2 YSLEER. The V gene end was trimmed by 3 bases and the J gene end by 5 bases; junction bases not matched to a gene: 5. The CDR3 protein is CASSHTGQGNNEQFF. The DNA for the CDR3 is TGCGCCAGCAGCCACACGGGACAGGGAAACAATGAGCAGTTCTTC.

This clonotype has at least ten counts. The V gene is TRBV5-1, the J gene TRBJ1-6; maybe TRBD1 (6 bases). Trimming took off 1 base at V and 6 bases at J, with 11 bases between the two ends. CDR3 length: 15 amino acids. CDR1 is SGHRS, CDR2 YFSETQ, per germline. The CDR3 bases are TGCGCCAGCAGCTTGTTTGGACAGATTAATTCACCCCTCCACTTT. It translates to CASSLFGQINSPLHF.

This clonotype was seen a handful of times. The gene calls are TRBV5-1 and TRBJ2-3; D might be TRBD1 (6 bases). CDR3 length: 13 amino acids. Germline V lookup: CDR1 SGHRS, CDR2 YFSETQ. Trimming left V 4 bases short and J 4 bases short, with 10 bases between. The CDR3 loop reads CASSVRGADTQYF. For the CDR3, the DNA is TGCGCCAGCAGCGTCAGGGGCGCAGATACGCAGTATTTT. The whole variable domain, filled in from reference TRBV5-1 and TRBJ2-3, reads KAGVTQTPRYLIKTRGQQVTLSCSPISGHRSVSWYQQTPGQGLQFLFEYFSETQRNKGNFPGRFSGRQFSNSRSEMNVSTLELGDSALYLCASSVRGADTQYFGPGTRLTVL.

The chain couples TRBV20-1 to TRBJ2-5; D is undetermined. V was trimmed by 6 bases and J by 2 bases, leaving 7 bases between them. The CDR3 runs 11 residues. CDR1 and CDR2 from the germline V gene are DFQATT and SNEGSKA (reference sequence). As DNA, the CDR3 is TGCAGTGCACAGTTTCAAGAGACCCAGTACTTC. Its translation is CSAQFQETQYF.

V and J are TRBV5-1 and TRBJ2-2; D tentatively fits TRBD1 or TRBD2 (5 bases each). The CDR3 has 16 amino acids. The germline gives CDR1 SGHRS, CDR2 YFSETQ. V lost 0 bases to trimming and J lost 0 bases, with 9 bases between them. This chain's CDR3 is CASSLVGTPNTGELFF. The CDR3 DNA sequence: TGCGCCAGCAGCTTGGTAGGGACCCCGAACACCGGGGAGCTGTTTTTT.

In this sample, this clonotype turned up a few times. V gene TRBV5-1 combines with J gene TRBJ1-1; D ambiguous. This CDR3 comprises 14 residues. Per the germline V gene, CDR1 is SGHRS and CDR2 is YFSETQ. V was clipped by 4 bases and J by 1 base, with 11 bases between them. This CDR3 reads CASSGISGNTEAFF. The CDR3 nucleotides are TGCGCCAGCAGCGGAATCAGTGGGAACACTGAAGCTTTCTTT.

This clonotype was seen a handful of times. The V and J genes are TRBV20-1 and TRBJ2-6, with D unresolved. The V end was cut by 3 bases, the J end by 0 bases, with 9 bases between. Germline CDR1 reads DFQATT; CDR2 reads SNEGSKA (reference sequence). The length of the CDR3 is 15 residues. In nucleotides, the CDR3 is TGCAGTGCTAGGCCCCCGGCCTCTGGGGCCAACGTCCTGACTTTC. Translated, it gives CSARPPASGANVLTF.

The chain recombines TRBV2 with TRBJ2-1; D may be TRBD1 or TRBD2 (6 bases each). The CDR3 consists of 14 residues. The germline V gene encodes CDR1 SNHLY and CDR2 FYNNEI. Between the trimmed V and J ends, which lost 2 bases and 7 bases, there was a span of 12 bases. CDR3 sequence reads: CASSERLGGNEQFF. CDR3 nucleotide sequence: TGTGCCAGCAGTGAAAGACTAGGGGGGAATGAGCAGTTCTTC.